This is a list of T cell receptor beta chains from one sample in a study of T cell responses to AZD1222 COVID-19 vaccine. Clones were sequenced by immunoSEQ multiplex PCR, and TCRdb holds only the in-frame ones, with some missing. The data hold about 79,000 clones, with 80% observed a single time. The material sequenced was peripheral blood, taken on day 0 of AZD1222 vaccination. All receptors derive from an adult in good health. CDR3s include the opening cysteine and the closing phenylalanine or tryptophan. D genes are given only for firm matches. Size values are once, few and many counts, or a class for expanded clones, and some rows have none.

j_call v_call d_call clone_size cdr3_aa cdr3_nt
TRBJ2-7 TRBV10-2 . . CASSRDKSYEQYF TGCGCCAGCAGCCGAGACAAGTCCTACGAGCAGTACTTC
TRBJ2-3 TRBV9 TRBD2 . CASSVSGRASTDTQYF TGTGCCAGCAGCGTGAGCGGGAGAGCTAGCACAGATACGCAGTATTTT
TRBJ1-1 TRBV7-8 . . CASSLKLVNTEAFF TGTGCCAGCAGCTTAAAACTGGTGAACACTGAAGCTTTCTTT
TRBJ1-2 TRBV7-9 . . CASSSNTKDGYTF TGTGCCAGCAGCTCCAATACGAAGGACGGCTACACCTTC
TRBJ2-7 TRBV19 TRBD2 . CASSIRAGPYEQYF TGTGCCAGTAGTATACGAGCGGGACCCTACGAGCAGTACTTC
TRBJ1-4 TRBV15 TRBD1 . CATRTGGKANEKLFF TGTGCCACCAGAACAGGGGGCAAGGCTAATGAAAAACTGTTTTTT
TRBJ1-6 TRBV19 TRBD1 . CASSTGQGARGAPLHF TGTGCCAGTAGTACTGGACAGGGGGCGAGGGGGGCACCCCTCCACTTT
TRBJ2-1 TRBV19 . . CASSPRSYNEQFF TGTGCCAGTAGTCCCAGATCCTACAATGAGCAGTTCTTC
TRBJ2-7 TRBV13 TRBD1 . CASSPVGTGTYEQYF TGTGCCAGCAGCCCAGTAGGGACAGGGACCTACGAGCAGTACTTC
TRBJ2-1 TRBV6-1 . . CASSEAAGFEQFF TGTGCCAGCAGTGAAGCGGCGGGGTTTGAGCAGTTCTTC
TRBJ2-2 TRBV7-9 TRBD2 . CASSPGTSGSNTGELFF TGTGCCAGCAGCCCCGGGACTAGCGGGTCGAACACCGGGGAGCTGTTTTTT
TRBJ1-6 TRBV28 . . CASSLYRTGLHF TGTGCCAGCAGTTTATACAGGACGGGCCTCCACTTT
TRBJ2-7 TRBV6-5 . . CASTPNPGAAYEQYF TGTGCCAGCACTCCCAATCCGGGGGCTGCCTACGAGCAGTACTTC
TRBJ1-5 TRBV6-5 TRBD1 . CASSYQGANQPQHF TGTGCCAGCAGTTATCAGGGGGCAAATCAGCCCCAGCATTTT
TRBJ1-4 TRBV30 . . CAWSVRREGLNEKLFF TGTGCCTGGAGTGTACGCCGGGAAGGCCTTAATGAAAAACTGTTTTTT
TRBJ1-4 TRBV6-6 . . CASSRANEKLFF TGTGCCAGCAGTCGAGCTAATGAAAAACTGTTTTTT
TRBJ1-5 TRBV15 . once CATSRELGGGQPQHF TGTGCCACCAGCAGAGAACTCGGTGGAGGTCAGCCCCAGCATTTT
TRBJ1-6 TRBV6-5 . . CASGFGREPLHF TGTGCCAGCGGGTTCGGCAGGGAACCCCTCCACTTT
TRBJ2-2 TRBV14 . . CASSQVDSGAGGELFF TGTGCCAGCAGCCAAGTTGATTCGGGAGCGGGCGGGGAGCTGTTTTTT
TRBJ1-1 TRBV19 . . CASSINRATEAFF TGTGCCAGTAGTATCAACAGGGCGACTGAAGCTTTCTTT
TRBJ2-5 TRBV25-1 TRBD1 few CASSDPGQGDDQETQYF TGTGCCAGCAGTGACCCTGGACAGGGGGATGACCAAGAGACCCAGTACTTC
TRBJ2-7 TRBV9 TRBD2 . CASSVGVGGAHYEQYF TGTGCCAGCAGCGTAGGGGTCGGGGGGGCCCACTACGAGCAGTACTTC
TRBJ1-2 TRBV18 . . CASSPPDGSYGYTF TGTGCCAGCTCACCTCCGGACGGGTCCTATGGCTACACCTTC
TRBJ1-1 TRBV28 TRBD1 . CASSLSGGEAFF TGTGCCAGCAGTTTATCAGGGGGCGAAGCTTTCTTT
TRBJ1-6 TRBV2 TRBD1 . CASSDRGRRTSSYNSPLHF TGTGCCAGCAGTGACAGGGGGCGGAGGACAAGCTCCTATAATTCACCCCTCCACTTT
TRBJ2-7 TRBV6-5 . few CASSVTADYSYEQYF TGTGCCAGCAGCGTGACAGCGGACTACTCCTACGAGCAGTACTTC
TRBJ2-1 TRBV5-6 . . CASLLGGGDEQFF TGTGCCAGCCTACTGGGTGGGGGTGATGAGCAGTTCTTC
TRBJ1-3 TRBV28 . . CASSLTISGNTIYF TGTGCCAGCAGTTTGACAATCTCTGGAAACACCATATATTTT
TRBJ1-2 TRBV7-9 . . CASSLDVGRSYGYTF TGTGCCAGCAGCTTAGATGTAGGCAGAAGCTATGGCTACACCTTC
TRBJ2-5 TRBV5-5 TRBD2 . CASSLGVAGGQETQYF TGTGCCAGCAGCTTGGGGGTAGCGGGAGGTCAAGAGACCCAGTACTTC
TRBJ2-7 TRBV5-1 . . CASSLVGGVYEQYF TGCGCCAGCAGCTTGGTGGGGGGAGTATACGAGCAGTACTTC
TRBJ2-3 TRBV5-1 TRBD1 . CASSRDRGPTDTQYF TGCGCCAGCAGCCGTGACAGGGGCCCCACAGATACGCAGTATTTT
TRBJ2-1 TRBV25-1 TRBD2 . CASSELGGRANSLGEQFF TGTGCCAGCAGTGAATTGGGCGGGAGGGCTAATTCGTTAGGTGAGCAGTTCTTC
TRBJ1-2 TRBV11-2 . . CASSGLDRSSYGYTF TGTGCCAGCAGCGGTCTCGACAGGTCCTCCTATGGCTACACCTTC
TRBJ2-7 TRBV27 . . CASSSNGGAYEQYF TGTGCCAGCAGTTCTAACGGGGGAGCCTACGAGCAGTACTTC
TRBJ2-7 TRBV2 . . CASRGQTSSYEQYF TGTGCCAGCAGGGGCCAAACGAGCTCCTACGAGCAGTACTTC
TRBJ2-7 TRBV6-5 . . CASTLGQGRYEQYF TGTGCCAGCACCTTGGGGCAGGGGAGGTACGAGCAGTACTTC
TRBJ2-4 TRBV27 . . CASSLRDTNIQYF TGTGCCAGCAGCCTCCGGGACACAAACATTCAGTACTTC
TRBJ2-3 TRBV2 . . CASTSGTYTDTQYF TGTGCCAGCACTTCCGGGACCTACACAGATACGCAGTATTTT
TRBJ1-1 TRBV18 . few CASSLQGGTEAFF TGTGCCAGCTCACTCCAGGGAGGCACTGAAGCTTTCTTT
TRBJ2-3 TRBV6-5 . . CASSSTGLLTDTQYF TGTGCCAGCAGTTCGACAGGCCTTCTCACAGATACGCAGTATTTT
TRBJ1-5 TRBV6-2/TRBV6-3 TRBD1 . CASSYSGQGVRNQPQHF TGTGCCAGCAGTTACTCGGGACAGGGGGTCCGTAATCAGCCCCAGCATTTT
TRBJ1-4 TRBV2 . . CASNREKLFF TGTGCCAGCAACAGAGAAAAACTGTTTTTT
TRBJ1-3 TRBV12-3/TRBV12-4 . few CASTTGPGNTIYF TGTGCCAGCACCACAGGGCCTGGAAACACCATATATTTT
TRBJ1-6 TRBV19 . . CASSIDKAVTNSPLHF TGTGCCAGTAGTATTGACAAGGCGGTGACGAATTCACCCCTCCACTTT
TRBJ2-1 TRBV12-3/TRBV12-4 . . CASAEGSYNEQFF TGTGCCAGCGCGGAGGGGTCCTACAATGAGCAGTTCTTC
TRBJ2-3 TRBV6-1 . once CASSEVWGGTDTQYF TGTGCCAGCAGTGAAGTGTGGGGGGGCACAGATACGCAGTATTTT
TRBJ2-7 TRBV5-5 TRBD2 once CASSPTLAGEYEQYF TGTGCCAGCAGCCCCACACTAGCGGGCGAATACGAGCAGTACTTC
TRBJ1-5 TRBV6-5 . . CASSEGMGAQHF TGTGCCAGCAGCGAGGGAATGGGGGCCCAGCATTTT
TRBJ1-2 TRBV5-6 . few CASSLESGRVF TGTGCCAGCAGCTTGGAATCGGGGCGCGTCTTC